This T cell receptor (beta chain) was found in a study of vaccination effects on CD4 cells after COVID-19. Concerning this clone itself: Its antigen is still unknown.

Antigen-specific CD4+ T cells were expanded with viral peptide pools in the ViraFEST assay before sequencing. Researchers isolated CD4+ T cells once about 11 days of culture had elapsed. Vaccine administered to participants consisted of two doses of either BNT162b2 or mRNA-1273. Absence of prior SARS-CoV-2 infection characterized the vaccine recipients, who showed negative nucleocapsid antibodies. Clones were read by immunoSEQ multiplex PCR, and TCRdb kept only the in-frame ones, dropping some. The data hold about 22,000 clones, with around 63% observed a single time. The origin of this receptor is a human donor who received a COVID-19 vaccine. The input for sequencing was CD4+ T cells from PBMCs cultured with SARS-CoV-2 spike peptides, taken after COVID-19 vaccination.

The CDR3 protein is CAINLGPSYEQYF. In nucleotides, the CDR3 is TGTGCCATCAACCTTGGGCCCTCCTACGAGCAGTACTTC. The chain couples TRBV10-3 to TRBJ2-7; no definite D call. The germline V gene has CDR1 ENHRY and CDR2 SYGVKD. The CDR3 extends over 13 amino acids. The V end lost 7 bases, the J end lost 0 bases, and 10 bases lay between the germline ends.